These T cell receptor beta chains were read from a single sample in a study of Tregs in tolerant kidney transplant recipients. Their recognized antigens are unknown. Generated by immunoSEQ multiplex PCR, the TCRdb table keeps only in-frame clones and is missing some. The sample records around 30,000 clones, approximately 83% being singletons. Source material: Tregs from blood cultured with allogeneic cells. The receptors come from a human donor in good health. The conserved cysteine and the conserved F or W are not part of the CDR3 here.

V gene: TRBV9; J gene: TRBJ2-1; CDR3 length: 11; CDR3 protein: ASSVGLTNEQF
V gene: TRBV25-1; J gene: TRBJ2-5; CDR3 length: 16; CDR3 protein: ASSEFRKGLRYQETQY
V gene: TRBV6-5; J gene: TRBJ2-7; CDR3 length: 11; CDR3 protein: ASTGLSGYEQY
V gene: TRBV6-5; J gene: TRBJ2-5; CDR3 length: 12; CDR3 protein: ASSLSGSQETQY
V gene: TRBV28; J gene: TRBJ2-1; CDR3 length: 12; CDR3 protein: ASKSLGRLPEQF
V gene: TRBV5-1; J gene: TRBJ1-5; CDR3 length: 13; CDR3 protein: ASSLGPGSNQPQH
V gene: TRBV20-1; J gene: TRBJ2-1; CDR3 length: 9; CDR3 protein: SATSDNEQF
V gene: TRBV30; J gene: TRBJ1-1; CDR3 length: 12; CDR3 protein: AWKGPLGNTEAF
V gene: TRBV2; J gene: TRBJ1-2; CDR3 length: 10; CDR3 protein: ASSGGDYGYT
V gene: TRBV6-5; J gene: TRBJ1-3; CDR3 length: 11; CDR3 protein: ASSWTLGNTIY
V gene: TRBV11-2; J gene: TRBJ2-5; CDR3 length: 13; CDR3 protein: ASSLGAFYQETQY
V gene: TRBV5-1; J gene: TRBJ2-1; CDR3 length: 9; CDR3 protein: ASSFSSEQF
V gene: TRBV29-1; J gene: TRBJ2-1; CDR3 length: 12; CDR3 protein: SVQGTSSYNEQF
V gene: TRBV13; J gene: TRBJ2-7; CDR3 length: 12; CDR3 protein: ASSLTGKNYEQY
V gene: TRBV6-6; J gene: TRBJ1-5; CDR3 length: 12; CDR3 protein: ASSLVRNREPQH
V gene: TRBV5-1; J gene: TRBJ2-2; CDR3 length: 13; CDR3 protein: ASSLTSPNTGELF
V gene: TRBV2; J gene: TRBJ2-3; CDR3 length: 13; CDR3 protein: ASSVSRTSTDTQY
V gene: TRBV5-1; J gene: TRBJ2-5; CDR3 length: 12; CDR3 protein: ASSLDRRIGAQY
V gene: TRBV9; J gene: TRBJ2-7; CDR3 length: 10; CDR3 protein: ASSGVSYEQY
V gene: TRBV4-3; J gene: TRBJ2-3; CDR3 length: 14; CDR3 protein: ASSQISGGEVDTQY
V gene: TRBV5-6; J gene: TRBJ1-3; CDR3 length: 14; CDR3 protein: ASSLGVSSSGNTIY
V gene: TRBV6-5; J gene: TRBJ2-3; CDR3 length: 8; CDR3 protein: ATYLDTQY
V gene: TRBV5-1; J gene: TRBJ2-3; CDR3 length: 16; CDR3 protein: ASSSTGTLPLDTDTQY
V gene: TRBV6-1; J gene: TRBJ1-2; CDR3 length: 11; CDR3 protein: ASRIWVGYGYT
V gene: TRBV5-1; J gene: TRBJ2-3; CDR3 length: 14; CDR3 protein: ASSLYGTVGEDTQY
V gene: TRBV10-3; J gene: TRBJ2-3; CDR3 length: 10; CDR3 protein: AISRGSDTQY
V gene: TRBV4-3; J gene: TRBJ2-3; CDR3 length: 17; CDR3 protein: ASSRSEGGGGWSTDTQY
V gene: TRBV15; J gene: TRBJ2-3; CDR3 length: 11; CDR3 protein: ATRADSTDTQY
V gene: TRBV15; J gene: TRBJ2-1; CDR3 length: 14; CDR3 protein: ATSRPSAQSPNEQF
V gene: TRBV2; J gene: TRBJ2-3; CDR3 length: 14; CDR3 protein: ASQPKGRSTTDTQY
V gene: TRBV10-3; J gene: TRBJ2-3; CDR3 length: 10; CDR3 protein: AIGRDTDTQY
V gene: TRBV29-1; J gene: TRBJ2-2; CDR3 length: 10; CDR3 protein: SVEDRAGELF
V gene: TRBV7-2; J gene: TRBJ2-5; CDR3 length: 14; CDR3 protein: ASSPAGRGGIETQY
V gene: TRBV6-5; J gene: TRBJ2-7; CDR3 length: 9; CDR3 protein: ASSRGGEQY